Below, one T cell receptor (beta chain) is given with its context. These data originate in a study of OX40 agonist ivuxolimab in advanced cancers. The germline gives CDR1 SGHTA, CDR2 FQGTGA. CDR3 length equals 14 residues. V lost 0 bases and J 0 bases, leaving 5 bases between the germline ends. The repertoire was sequenced with immunoSEQ multiplex PCR; TCRdb's copy has only in-frame clones and lacks some. The sample contains roughly 80,000 clones, about 85% of which appear only once. The gene calls are TRBV7-3 and TRBJ1-1; D gene uncertain. Sequencing was performed on CD4+ or CD8+ T cells sorted from blood, taken in a trial of the OX40 agonist ivuxolimab. This receptor was identified in an adult with an advanced solid tumor such as melanoma, head and neck, liver or kidney cancer. CDR3 nucleotide sequence: TGTGCCAGCAGCTTAACAAACATGAACACTGAAGCTTTCTTT. Translating it yields CASSLTNMNTEAFF.